This T cell receptor beta chain originates from a study of regulatory dendritic cells for organ transplantation. Findings and limits, study-wide: Memory CD8+ T cells were the most oligoclonal; naive cells were highly diverse.

CDR1 SGHKS and CDR2 YYEKEE come from the germline V gene (reference sequence). V lost 0 bases and J lost 0, with 7 bases in between. The CDR3 sequence is 14 residues long. A remark on this clone: The antigen remains undetermined.

CFSE-labeled sorted T cells met regulatory or mature dendritic cells for five to six days. Profiling relied on immunoSEQ multiplex PCR, and the TCRdb table lists in-frame clones only, not all of them. The table has approximately 12,000 clones, roughly 90% seen once. The chain carries TRBV5-5 and TRBJ2-7, with D uncertain. The TCR sequence derives from a human donor in good health. Material for sequencing was naive CD8+ T cells from blood cultured with regulatory dendritic cells. Subset here: CD45RA+ naive T cells. The CDR3 sequence is CASSLGYGSYEQYF. CDR3 coding DNA: TGTGCCAGCAGCTTGGGGTACGGCTCCTACGAGCAGTACTTC.